In this sample, the clone carrying this T cell receptor beta chain turned up a few times. This entry comes from a study of human T cells and chemical hapten exposure. Study-level information: 2% DPC was applied to about 2 cm by about 2 cm of upper inner arm skin for sensitization.

Original processing methods: A per-sample median of about 100,000 TCRs was observed, with counts ranging from about 23,224 to 700,000. One entry per CDR3 protein, called by TCRdb with MiXCR from the RACE reads. For this entry, the V and J calls and clone size follow TCRdb and not the study's own pipeline. Seen here are roughly 150,000 distinct CDR3 sequences, over 9.5% observed once, and the top ten hold 1.3% to 1.5%. Time point noted: patch test 2, 6 weeks after DPC sensitization. The treatment was: therapeutic diphenylcyclopropenone sensitization with weekly scalp DPC. With V trimmed by 3 bases and J by 2 bases, 3 bases remained unmatched. The CDR3 is 15 residues long. Germline V gene sequence: CDR1 SGHVS, CDR2 FNYEAQ.

V gene TRBV7-6 combines with J gene TRBJ2-3; 9 nucleotides agree with TRBD2. This clonotype was sampled from a woman in her fifties or sixties with alopecia areata. Some clones in this sample may be carry-over from other donors' samples. The sample in question was whole blood, obtained in connection with sensitization to the hapten diphenylcyclopropenone (DPC). CDR3 loop: CASSFSGGVTDTQYF. CDR3 DNA sequence: TGTGCCAGCAGCTTTAGCGGGGGTGTCACAGATACGCAGTATTTT.